The rows below give T cell receptor beta chains drawn from one sample of a study of OX40 agonist ivuxolimab in advanced cancers. Repertoires were generated with immunoSEQ multiplex PCR, while TCRdb's copy carries only in-frame clones and drops some. Here the sample spans about 68,000 clones, 85% being singletons. Source: CD4+ or CD8+ T cells sorted from blood, taken in a trial of the OX40 agonist ivuxolimab. These receptors originate from an adult with an advanced solid tumor such as melanoma, head and neck, liver or kidney cancer. CDR3s include the opening cysteine and the closing phenylalanine or tryptophan. Each record gives: J gene, V gene, clone size, CDR3 protein. The listing skips clone size in some rows; elsewhere it reads once, few, many or a size class.

j_call: TRBJ2-5
v_call: TRBV7-6
clone_size: .
cdr3_aa: CASSSGGGGSGETQYF

j_call: TRBJ1-1
v_call: TRBV18
clone_size: .
cdr3_aa: CASSPLTGGAEAFF

j_call: TRBJ2-1
v_call: TRBV18
clone_size: .
cdr3_aa: CASSPPVWGGEQFF

j_call: TRBJ1-6
v_call: TRBV5-1
clone_size: .
cdr3_aa: CASSLAVGNSPLHF

j_call: TRBJ1-6
v_call: TRBV11-3
clone_size: .
cdr3_aa: CAMRPVGGFPHYSPLHF

j_call: TRBJ2-3
v_call: TRBV29-1
clone_size: .
cdr3_aa: CSVVEGWDTQYF

j_call: TRBJ2-7
v_call: TRBV27
clone_size: .
cdr3_aa: CASSFKAGYEQYF

j_call: TRBJ1-1
v_call: TRBV5-5
clone_size: .
cdr3_aa: CASSLMGKLNTEAFF

j_call: TRBJ1-1
v_call: TRBV6-6
clone_size: .
cdr3_aa: CASSHTGTGGEAFF

j_call: TRBJ1-1
v_call: TRBV29-1
clone_size: .
cdr3_aa: CSVEVGTGLMNTEAFF

j_call: TRBJ2-4
v_call: TRBV18
clone_size: .
cdr3_aa: CASSLQGAPKNIQYF

j_call: TRBJ2-1
v_call: TRBV11-1
clone_size: .
cdr3_aa: CASSLHRGAYNEQFF

j_call: TRBJ1-4
v_call: TRBV7-9
clone_size: .
cdr3_aa: CASSLVTMELFF

j_call: TRBJ1-1
v_call: TRBV7-9
clone_size: .
cdr3_aa: CASSRPLNTEAFF

j_call: TRBJ1-1
v_call: TRBV5-5
clone_size: .
cdr3_aa: CASSLDRGPEAFF

j_call: TRBJ2-3
v_call: TRBV7-2
clone_size: .
cdr3_aa: CASSSPRQFPDTQYF

j_call: TRBJ1-1
v_call: TRBV7-9
clone_size: .
cdr3_aa: CASSFEWTPEAFF

j_call: TRBJ2-2
v_call: TRBV5-4
clone_size: .
cdr3_aa: CASSLDWSGELFF

j_call: TRBJ2-5
v_call: TRBV18
clone_size: .
cdr3_aa: CASSPRTGRETQYF

j_call: TRBJ1-1
v_call: TRBV18
clone_size: few
cdr3_aa: CASSPRSTATNTEAFF

j_call: TRBJ2-1
v_call: TRBV4-3
clone_size: .
cdr3_aa: CASSHLAGYNEQFF

j_call: TRBJ2-7
v_call: TRBV7-8
clone_size: few
cdr3_aa: CASSLTGYHEQYF

j_call: TRBJ1-1
v_call: TRBV29-1
clone_size: .
cdr3_aa: CSVQGGGRGYTEAFF

j_call: TRBJ2-6
v_call: TRBV7-3
clone_size: .
cdr3_aa: CASSPLGANVLTF

j_call: TRBJ1-2
v_call: TRBV5-6
clone_size: .
cdr3_aa: CASSLSSTGYGYTF

j_call: TRBJ2-1
v_call: TRBV18
clone_size: .
cdr3_aa: CASSPSVGRQFF

j_call: TRBJ1-2
v_call: TRBV19
clone_size: .
cdr3_aa: CASSVQGSNYGYTF

j_call: TRBJ2-3
v_call: TRBV5-4
clone_size: .
cdr3_aa: CASSPSVASDTQYF

j_call: .
v_call: TRBV4-3
clone_size: .
cdr3_aa: CASSLETRPRYEQYF

j_call: TRBJ1-1
v_call: TRBV7-9
clone_size: .
cdr3_aa: CASSPGQAKTMNTEAFF

j_call: TRBJ2-6
v_call: TRBV7-8
clone_size: .
cdr3_aa: CASSLGTGSSGANVLTF

j_call: TRBJ2-5
v_call: TRBV5-6
clone_size: once
cdr3_aa: CASSLAGIKETQYF

j_call: TRBJ2-5
v_call: TRBV13
clone_size: .
cdr3_aa: CASSGTGGTETQYF

j_call: TRBJ1-2
v_call: TRBV7-2
clone_size: once
cdr3_aa: CASSLWGTGDYGYTF

j_call: TRBJ2-7
v_call: TRBV11-2
clone_size: .
cdr3_aa: CASSPSVSSGEQYF